These 24 T cell receptor beta chains were sequenced from one sample in a study of T cells in Graves' hyperthyroidism and ophthalmopathy. RNA transcripts served as the template for amplifying TCR beta CDR3 regions. The TCR CDR3 first-round RT-PCR relied on the HTBI primer set. TCRdb re-analysed the multiplex PCR reads in MiXCR, keeping a single row per CDR3 protein. The sample records approximately 480,000 distinct CDR3 sequences, more than 20% being singletons. The sequencing sample was made of blood. These receptor sequences come from a man younger than 30 with Graves' hyperthyroidism.

This clonotype occurred many times. The chain links TRBV2 to TRBJ2-7; 10 nucleotides line up with TRBD1. V was clipped by 6 bases and J by 3 bases; unmatched bases: 5. The CDR3 is 14 residues long. Germline V gives CDR1 SNHLY, CDR2 FYNNEI. The CDR3 DNA follows: TGTGCCAGCAGGGCGGGGACAGGGGTCTACGAGCAGTACTTC. Encoded protein: CASRAGTGVYEQYF.

This clonotype showed up many times. CDR3 loop: CASSFYTEAFF. The CDR3 bases are TGTGCCAGCAGTTTTTACACTGAAGCTTTCTTT. The chain has TRBV12-3 or TRBV12-4 and TRBJ1-1; D unresolved. Trimming took 3 bases from V and 3 from J, leaving 2 bases between them. The CDR3 covers 11 residues.

This clonotype was seen only a few times. The genes are TRBV3-1 and TRBJ2-7; 7 bases are shared with TRBD2. The CDR3 runs to 15 residues. Germline-derived CDR1 and CDR2 are LGHDT and YNNKEL (reference sequence). J lost 5 bases, V lost 4 bases, and 11 bases had no gene match. CDR3 residues: CASSPLGEGFHEQYF. CDR3 bases: TGTGCCAGCAGCCCCCTCGGGGAGGGCTTCCACGAGCAGTACTTC.

This clonotype showed up many times. This rearrangement joins TRBV2 to TRBJ2-7; D possibly corresponds to TRBD1 (6 bases). There are 12 residues in the CDR3. Between the trimmed V and J ends, which lost 7 bases and 5 bases, there was a span of 12 bases. Germline V gives CDR1 SNHLY, CDR2 FYNNEI. The CDR3 region is CASTRGEDEQYF. CDR3 DNA sequence: TGTGCCAGCACCAGGGGAGAGGACGAGCAGTACTTC.

This clonotype was seen many times. CDR3 sequence (DNA): TGTGCCAGCAGCACGGGGACTAGGGGGCTTCAAGAGACCCAGTACTTC. This translates into CASSTGTRGLQETQYF. The chain is built from TRBV12-3 or TRBV12-4 and TRBJ2-5, with a weak D call TRBD2 (8 bases). V was pared by 6 bases and J by 2 bases, with 19 bases between. This CDR3 contains 16 residues.

The V gene is TRBV5-5, the J gene TRBJ1-3; no definite D call. The CDR3 is 15 residues long. Per the germline V gene, CDR1 is SGHKS and CDR2 is YYEKEE (reference sequence). V lost 0 bases and J lost 4, with 11 bases in between. CDR3 protein: CASSLDWATGNTIYF. In DNA form, the CDR3 reads TGTGCCAGCAGCTTGGATTGGGCAACCGGAAACACCATATATTTT.

The V and J genes are TRBV12-3 or TRBV12-4 and TRBJ2-7; 13 bases map to TRBD2. V lost 1 base, J lost 2 bases, and 5 bases stayed unmatched. The CDR3 extends over 17 amino acids. The DNA for the CDR3 is TGTGCCAGCAGTTTAGAACTAGCGGGAGGGTTCCCCTACGAGCAGTACTTC. Its translation: CASSLELAGGFPYEQYF.

At least ten counts were recorded for this clonotype. This rearrangement joins TRBV12-3 or TRBV12-4 to TRBJ2-2; D is uncertain. V dropped 3 bases and J dropped 3 bases, with 8 bases sitting between them. This CDR3 contains 14 residues. Here the CDR3 reads CASSFGTDTGELFF. The CDR3, as DNA: TGTGCCAGCAGTTTTGGTACCGACACCGGGGAGCTGTTTTTT.

This chain joins TRBV12-5 and TRBJ2-2, with D possibly being TRBD1 (6 bases). This CDR3 region has 15 residues. The germline V gene encodes CDR1 LGHNT and CDR2 FRNRAP. The V end lost 1 base, the J end lost 8 bases, and 14 bases lay between the germline ends. The CDR3 protein is CASGLEDSPAGELFF. CDR3 bases: TGTGCTAGTGGTTTGGAGGACAGTCCGGCTGGGGAGCTGTTTTTT.

Remarks on this clonotype: At one boundary the junction diverges from the germline segment, which might be a read error. The CDR3 sequence is CAISLRYEQYF. As DNA, the CDR3 is TGTGCCATCAGCTTACGATACGAGCAGTACTTC. V gene TRBV11-2 combines with J gene TRBJ2-7, with no clear D. The CDR3 contains 11 residues. CDR1 and CDR2 from the germline V gene are SGHAT and FQNNGV.

This clonotype was counted between two and nine times. V usage is TRBV7-9 and J usage is TRBJ2-7, with D hard to call. The CDR3 has 14 residues. Per the germline V gene, CDR1 is SEHNR and CDR2 is FQNEAQ (reference sequence). Trimming shortened V by 4 bases and J by 0 bases, and 10 bases separated the two germline ends. CDR3 DNA: TGTGCCAGCAGCTCCGACCGAAACTCCTACGAGCAGTACTTC. The encoded protein is CASSSDRNSYEQYF.

Of note for this clonotype: The junction departs from germline at one end; a sequencing error may be responsible. The genes are TRBV11-2 and TRBJ1-3; a weak D match, TRBD1 (5 bases). This CDR3 is 15 amino acids long. The germline gives CDR1 SGHAT, CDR2 FQNNGV. The CDR3 sequence: CARSFVGGNGNTIYF. Written as DNA, the CDR3 is TGTGCCCGCAGCTTCGTCGGGGGAAATGGAAACACCATATATTTT. Filled out from reference TRBV11-2 and TRBJ1-3, the complete variable domain reads EAGVAQSPRYKIIEKRQSVAFWCNPISGHATLYWYQQILGQGPKLLIQFQNNGVVDDSQLPKDRFSAERLKGVDSTLKIQPAKLEDSAVYLCARSFVGGNGNTIYFGEGSWLTVV.

This clonotype was observed many times. The CDR3 loop is CASSRVRGEQYF. The CDR3 DNA reads TGTGCCAGCTCACGGGTGCGGGGCGAGCAGTACTTC. This rearrangement joins TRBV28 to TRBJ2-7; a possible D gene is TRBD2 (6 bases). V lost 8 bases, J lost 6 bases, and 14 bases lay in between. Germline V lookup: CDR1 MDHEN, CDR2 SYDVKM. The CDR3 is made up of 12 amino acids.

This clonotype has a count of ten or more. CDR3 nucleotide sequence: TGCAGCGTTGATACTGGGTTTGCTGGAAACACCATATATTTT. Protein product: CSVDTGFAGNTIYF. This sequence joins TRBV29-1 and TRBJ1-3; the D is unclear. In germline, CDR1 is SQVTM, CDR2 ANQGSEA. The CDR3 totals 14 residues. Trimming shortened V by 3 bases and J by 2 bases, and 11 bases separated the two germline ends.

Ten or more counts support this clonotype. The V gene is TRBV12-3 or TRBV12-4, the J gene TRBJ2-6; D gene uncertain. The CDR3 sequence is 15 residues long. Trimming shortened V by 6 bases and J by 2 bases, and 11 bases separated the two germline ends. The CDR3 reads CASSPPAPGANVLTF. The CDR3, as DNA: TGTGCCAGCAGCCCTCCAGCTCCTGGGGCCAACGTCCTGACTTTC.

This chain connects TRBV19 to TRBJ2-7, with D possibly called TRBD1 or TRBD2 (5 bases each). Germline loops: CDR1 LNHDA, CDR2 SQIVND (reference sequence). This CDR3 is built from 14 residues. The V and J ends lost 7 bases and 5 bases respectively, with 18 bases between them. In DNA form, the CDR3 reads TGTGCCAGTAAGGGAAAAAGAGGGGCGGACGAGCAGTACTTC. Translation: CASKGKRGADEQYF.

The chain carries TRBV12-3 or TRBV12-4 and TRBJ2-6, with 10 bases aligning to TRBD1. The CDR3 has 18 amino acids. J gave up 0 bases and V 6 bases, and 8 bases lay outside the gene matches. CDR3 protein: CASRPGQGTASGANVLTF. CDR3 nucleotides: TGTGCCAGCAGACCGGGACAGGGGACCGCCTCTGGGGCCAACGTCCTGACTTTC.

Many counts were recorded for this clonotype. This CDR3 is CASRPLGVAEAFF. The CDR3 DNA reads as TGTGCCAGCAGACCCCTGGGGGTAGCTGAAGCTTTCTTT. This chain joins TRBV2 and TRBJ1-1; D is possibly TRBD1 (5 bases). Germline V CDR1 and CDR2: SNHLY, FYNNEI. This CDR3 comprises 13 residues. Trimming removed 6 bases from V and 6 bases from J, with 14 bases in between.

This clonotype was detected ten times or more. The chain recombines TRBV30 with TRBJ2-7; the D gene is possibly TRBD2 (6 bases). The CDR3 is made up of 11 amino acids. V shed 6 bases and J shed 5 bases, with 11 bases lying between them. Germline lookup yields CDR1 GTSNPN and CDR2 SVGIG (reference sequence). Here the CDR3 reads CACWGGNEQYF. The CDR3 nucleotides are TGTGCCTGCTGGGGCGGGAACGAGCAGTACTTC.

The CDR3 nucleotides read TGTGCCAGCAGCCCGGTCCCGGGACAGGGGCCACTCGGCTACACCTTC. It is translated as CASSPVPGQGPLGYTF. The V and J genes are TRBV12-3 or TRBV12-4 and TRBJ1-2; 10 bases are a match to TRBD1. The CDR3 runs 16 residues. J lost 8 bases, V lost 6 bases, and 15 bases had no gene match.

V and J are TRBV5-1 and TRBJ2-5, with 9 bases matching TRBD1. This CDR3 has 18 amino acids. Per germline, CDR1 SGHRS and CDR2 YFSETQ. V lost 1 base, J lost 5 bases, and 15 bases stayed unmatched. The CDR3 DNA is TGCGCCAGCAGCTTGATTCGCATGAAGGACAGGGGTGGGGAGACCCAGTACTTC. Translation gives CASSLIRMKDRGGETQYF.

The chain employs TRBV28 and TRBJ1-2; D uncertain. Trimming pared 7 bases from V and 5 bases from J, leaving 17 bases between. Germline V CDR1 and CDR2: MDHEN, SYDVKM. This CDR3 spans 14 amino acids. The CDR3 DNA reads TGTGCCAGCATCCAAAATCCTAAAGAGTATGGCTACACCTTC. The encoded protein is CASIQNPKEYGYTF.

This chain uses TRBV12-3 or TRBV12-4 with TRBJ1-2, with D possibly being TRBD1 (6 bases). V was clipped by 3 bases and J by 4 bases, with 18 bases between them. The CDR3 is 16 amino acids. The CDR3 DNA sequence: TGTGCCAGCAGTTTCGCGGGGGCCGCCGGGGGCTATGGCTACACCTTC. It yields the protein CASSFAGAAGGYGYTF.

A few counts support this clonotype. The rearrangement uses TRBV6-5 and TRBJ2-2; the D call may be TRBD1 or TRBD2 (5 bases each). V was trimmed by 2 bases and J by 4 bases, leaving 5 bases between them. The CDR3 spans 13 residues. The germline CDR1 and CDR2 sequences are MNHEY and SVGAGI. DNA of the CDR3: TGTGCCAGCAGTTACGGGACCACCGGGGAGCTGTTTTTT. It is translated as CASSYGTTGELFF.